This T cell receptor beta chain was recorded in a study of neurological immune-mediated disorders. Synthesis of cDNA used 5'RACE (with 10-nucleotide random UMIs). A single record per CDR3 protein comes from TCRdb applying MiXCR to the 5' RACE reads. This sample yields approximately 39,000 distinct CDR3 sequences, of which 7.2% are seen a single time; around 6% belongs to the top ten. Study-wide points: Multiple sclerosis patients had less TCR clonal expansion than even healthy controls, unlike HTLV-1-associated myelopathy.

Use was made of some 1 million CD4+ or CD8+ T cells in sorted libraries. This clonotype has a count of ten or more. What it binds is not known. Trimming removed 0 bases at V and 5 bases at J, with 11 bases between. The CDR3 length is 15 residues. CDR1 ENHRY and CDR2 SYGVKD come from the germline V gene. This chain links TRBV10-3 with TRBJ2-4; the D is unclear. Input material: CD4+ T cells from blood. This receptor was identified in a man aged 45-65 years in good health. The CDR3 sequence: CAISESRQHENIQYF. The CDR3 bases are TGTGCCATCAGTGAGTCCAGGCAACACGAAAACATTCAGTACTTC.